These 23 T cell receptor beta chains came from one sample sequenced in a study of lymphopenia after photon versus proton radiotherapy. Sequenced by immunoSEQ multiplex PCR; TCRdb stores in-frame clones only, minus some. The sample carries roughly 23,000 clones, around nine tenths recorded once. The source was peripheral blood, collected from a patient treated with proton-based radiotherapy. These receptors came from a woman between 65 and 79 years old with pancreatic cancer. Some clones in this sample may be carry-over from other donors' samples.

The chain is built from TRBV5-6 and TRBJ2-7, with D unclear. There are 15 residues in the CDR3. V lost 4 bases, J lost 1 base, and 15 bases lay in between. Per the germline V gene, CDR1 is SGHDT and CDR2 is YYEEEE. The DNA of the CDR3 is TGTGCCAGCAGCCTCAACACAGTAAGATCCTACGAGCAGTACTTC. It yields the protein CASSLNTVRSYEQYF. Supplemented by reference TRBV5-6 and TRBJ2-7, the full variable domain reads DAGVTQSPTHLIKTRGQQVTLRCSPKSGHDTVSWYQQALGQGPQFIFQYYEEEERQRGNFPDRFSGHQFPNYSSELNVNALLLGDSALYLCASSLNTVRSYEQYFGPGTRLTVT.

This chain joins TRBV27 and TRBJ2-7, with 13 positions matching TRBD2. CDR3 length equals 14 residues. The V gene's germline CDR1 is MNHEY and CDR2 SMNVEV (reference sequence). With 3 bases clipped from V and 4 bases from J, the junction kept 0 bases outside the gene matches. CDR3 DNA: TGTGCCAGCAGTTTGACTAGCGGGGGGTACGAGCAGTACTTC. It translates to CASSLTSGGYEQYF.

This chain's CDR3 is CASRTRTENTEAFF. As DNA, the CDR3 is TGTGCCAGCAGGACCCGGACGGAGAACACTGAAGCTTTCTTT. The rearrangement uses TRBV27 and TRBJ1-1, with D uncertain. The CDR3 length is 14 residues. Trimming took 6 bases from V and 1 from J, leaving 12 bases between them. Germline V gene sequence: CDR1 MNHEY, CDR2 SMNVEV (reference sequence).

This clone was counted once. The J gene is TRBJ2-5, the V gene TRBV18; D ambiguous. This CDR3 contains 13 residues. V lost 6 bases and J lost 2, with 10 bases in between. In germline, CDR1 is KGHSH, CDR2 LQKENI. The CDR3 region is CASSLASQETQYF. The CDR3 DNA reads TGTGCCAGCTCTTTGGCGTCTCAAGAGACCCAGTACTTC.

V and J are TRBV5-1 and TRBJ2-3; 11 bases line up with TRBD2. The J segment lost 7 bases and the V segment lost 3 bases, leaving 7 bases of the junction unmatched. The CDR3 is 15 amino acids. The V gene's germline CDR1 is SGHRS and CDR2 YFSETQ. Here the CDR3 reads CASSSGTSGTYTQYF. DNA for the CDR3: TGCGCCAGCAGCTCAGGGACTAGCGGCACGTATACGCAGTATTTT.

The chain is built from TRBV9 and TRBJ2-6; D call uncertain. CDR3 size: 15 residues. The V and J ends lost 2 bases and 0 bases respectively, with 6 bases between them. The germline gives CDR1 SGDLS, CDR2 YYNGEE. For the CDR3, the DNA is TGTGCCAGCAGCGTGCCCAACTCTGGGGCCAACGTCCTGACTTTC. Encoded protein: CASSVPNSGANVLTF.

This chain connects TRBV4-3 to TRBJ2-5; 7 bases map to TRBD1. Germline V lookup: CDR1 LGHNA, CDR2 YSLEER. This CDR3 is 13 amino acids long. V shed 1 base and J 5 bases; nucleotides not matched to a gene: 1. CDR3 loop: CASSQGRGETQYF. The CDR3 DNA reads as TGCGCCAGCAGCCAAGGCAGGGGGGAGACCCAGTACTTC.

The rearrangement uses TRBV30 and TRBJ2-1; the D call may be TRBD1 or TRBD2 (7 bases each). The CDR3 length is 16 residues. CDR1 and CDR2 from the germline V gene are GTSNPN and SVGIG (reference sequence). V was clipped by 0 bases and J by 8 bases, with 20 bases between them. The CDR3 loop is CAWSVTPLTGRDEQFF. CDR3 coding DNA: TGTGCCTGGAGTGTAACCCCTCTGACAGGGAGGGATGAGCAGTTCTTC.

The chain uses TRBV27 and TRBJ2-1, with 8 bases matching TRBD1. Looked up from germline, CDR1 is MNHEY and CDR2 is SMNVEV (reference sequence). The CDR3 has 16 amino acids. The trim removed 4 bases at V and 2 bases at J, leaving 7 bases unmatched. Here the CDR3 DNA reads TGTGCCAGCAGTTCATCGACAGGGGAAACCTACAATGAGCAGTTCTTC. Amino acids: CASSSSTGETYNEQFF.

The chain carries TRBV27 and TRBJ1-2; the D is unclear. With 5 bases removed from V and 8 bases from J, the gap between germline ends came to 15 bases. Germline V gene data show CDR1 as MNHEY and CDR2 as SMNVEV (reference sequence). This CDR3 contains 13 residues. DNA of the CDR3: TGTGCCAGCAGTCGCGGACCCCTCTCGGGCTACACCTTC. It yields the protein CASSRGPLSGYTF.

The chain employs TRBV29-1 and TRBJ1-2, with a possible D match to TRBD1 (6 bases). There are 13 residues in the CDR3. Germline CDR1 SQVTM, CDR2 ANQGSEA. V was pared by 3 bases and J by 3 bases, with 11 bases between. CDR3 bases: TGCAGCGTTGACAGGGGAGCCCACTATGGCTACACCTTC. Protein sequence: CSVDRGAHYGYTF.

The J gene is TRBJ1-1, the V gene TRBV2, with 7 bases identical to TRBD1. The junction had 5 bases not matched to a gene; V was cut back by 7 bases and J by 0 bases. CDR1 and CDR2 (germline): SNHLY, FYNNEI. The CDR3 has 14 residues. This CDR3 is CASMGQSMNTEAFF. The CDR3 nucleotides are TGTGCCAGCATGGGACAGAGCATGAACACTGAAGCTTTCTTT.

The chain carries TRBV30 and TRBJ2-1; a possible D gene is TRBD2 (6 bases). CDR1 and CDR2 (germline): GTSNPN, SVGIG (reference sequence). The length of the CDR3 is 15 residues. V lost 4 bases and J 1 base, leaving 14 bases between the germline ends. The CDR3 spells CAWTPSRGSYNEQFF. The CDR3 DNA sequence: TGTGCCTGGACACCTTCCCGGGGGTCCTACAATGAGCAGTTCTTC.

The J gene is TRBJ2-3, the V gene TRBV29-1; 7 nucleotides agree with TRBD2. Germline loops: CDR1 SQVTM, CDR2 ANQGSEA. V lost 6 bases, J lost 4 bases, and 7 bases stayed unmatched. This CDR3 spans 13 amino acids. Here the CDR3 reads CSVAGLRADTQYF. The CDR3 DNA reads TGCAGCGTAGCGGGACTCCGAGCAGATACGCAGTATTTT.

CDR3 DNA sequence: TGTGCCTGGGGACTAGCGGGGGGAATCACCGGGGAGCTGTTTTTT. Translation: CAWGLAGGITGELFF. This chain links TRBV30 with TRBJ2-2; 14 nucleotides align to TRBD2. The CDR3 sequence is 15 residues long. Germline V lookup: CDR1 GTSNPN, CDR2 SVGIG (reference sequence). With 5 bases clipped from V and 4 bases from J, the junction kept 3 bases outside the gene matches.

The CDR3 reads CASSSDRAGANVLTF. The CDR3, as DNA: TGCGCCAGCAGCTCCGACAGGGCCGGGGCCAACGTCCTGACTTTC. V and J are TRBV5-1 and TRBJ2-6; 7 bases line up with TRBD1. The trim removed 3 bases at V and 4 bases at J, leaving 4 bases unmatched. CDR3 length: 15 residues. The germline CDR1 and CDR2 sequences are SGHRS and YFSETQ.

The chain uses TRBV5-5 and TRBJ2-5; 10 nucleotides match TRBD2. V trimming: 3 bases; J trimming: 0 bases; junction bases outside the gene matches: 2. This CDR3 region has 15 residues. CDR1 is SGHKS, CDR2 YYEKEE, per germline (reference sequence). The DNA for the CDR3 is TGTGCCAGCAGCTGGGGACTAGCGAACCAAGAGACCCAGTACTTC. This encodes CASSWGLANQETQYF.

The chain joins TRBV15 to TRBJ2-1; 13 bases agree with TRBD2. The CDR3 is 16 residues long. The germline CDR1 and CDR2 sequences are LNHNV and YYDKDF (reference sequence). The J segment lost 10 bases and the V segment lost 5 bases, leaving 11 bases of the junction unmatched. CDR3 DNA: TGTGCCACCAGCTTGGCCAGAGGACTAGCGGGAGTCGAGCAGTTCTTC. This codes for CATSLARGLAGVEQFF.

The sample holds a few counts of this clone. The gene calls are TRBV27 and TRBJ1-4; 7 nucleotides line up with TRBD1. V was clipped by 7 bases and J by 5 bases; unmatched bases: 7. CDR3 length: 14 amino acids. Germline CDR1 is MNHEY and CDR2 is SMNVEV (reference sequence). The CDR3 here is CASKRQQGNEKLFF. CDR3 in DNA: TGTGCCAGCAAGCGACAACAGGGGAATGAAAAACTGTTTTTT.

Here the CDR3 DNA reads TGTGCCAGCAGCCCGGGGGGCCAGGTGGGGGTCATTCAGTACTTC. Protein: CASSPGGQVGVIQYF. This chain links TRBV28 with TRBJ2-4; perhaps TRBD2 as D (7 bases). The germline V gene encodes CDR1 MDHEN and CDR2 SYDVKM. The CDR3 is 15 residues long. Trimming removed 6 bases at V and 9 bases at J, with 21 bases between.

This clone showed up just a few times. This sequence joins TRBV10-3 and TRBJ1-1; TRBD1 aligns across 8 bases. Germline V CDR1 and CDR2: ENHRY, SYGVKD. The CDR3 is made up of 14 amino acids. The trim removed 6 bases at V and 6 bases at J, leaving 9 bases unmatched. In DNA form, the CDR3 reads TGTGCCATCAGCCCGGACAGGGCAATAGCTGAAGCTTTCTTT. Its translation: CAISPDRAIAEAFF.

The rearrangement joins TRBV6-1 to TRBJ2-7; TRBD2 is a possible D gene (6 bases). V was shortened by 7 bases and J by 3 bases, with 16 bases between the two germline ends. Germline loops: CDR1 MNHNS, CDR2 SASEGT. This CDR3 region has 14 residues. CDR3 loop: CASIDSGTHYEQYF. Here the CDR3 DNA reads TGTGCCAGCATTGATTCCGGGACTCACTACGAGCAGTACTTC.

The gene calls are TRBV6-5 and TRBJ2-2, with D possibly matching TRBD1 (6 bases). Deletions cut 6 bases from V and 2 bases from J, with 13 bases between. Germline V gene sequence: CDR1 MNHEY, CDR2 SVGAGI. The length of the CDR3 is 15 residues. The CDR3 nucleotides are TGTGCCAGCAGAGTCGGGACACTAAACACCGGGGAGCTGTTTTTT. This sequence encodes CASRVGTLNTGELFF.